This TCR beta chain is drawn from a study of radiotherapy plus CTLA-4 blockade in lung cancer (dated by TCRdb to between 2018 and 2020). About the full investigation: Objective responses were observed in around 20% of enrolled patients, and disease control was achieved in approximately 30%.

Trimming takes 5 bases from V and 4 bases from J, and the germline ends sit 18 bases apart. Including cysteine and phenylalanine, the CDR3 has 15 amino acids. Of all the DNA, just the CDR3 is kept, 45 bases in frame from base 1. CDR1 is given as SGHNT and CDR2 as YYREEE, both from the germline V gene (reference sequence). The research as a whole found: The strongest predictors of response were reported to be early dynamic shifts in blood T cell clones along with a rise in serum interferon-beta following radiation. After treatment with radiotherapy and ipilimumab, TCR clones that came from tumors expanded in the peripheral blood.

Library creation used the immunoSEQ multiplex PCR assay. This is the immuneACCESS table as TCRdb keeps it, with only in-frame sequences that have V and J called. A part of the clones is gone; compared with another copy, unresolved V genes explain less than half, and the rest is unexplained. The sample table shows roughly 90,000 clones, and around 81% are seen once. In total, the top ten clones hold 4% of the sample. Comments on this clone: Its antigen is still unknown. Base qualities are missing; no much larger clone stands one base away.

Focal radiation therapy combined with CTLA-4 blockade (ipilimumab) was tested in patients with chemo-refractory metastatic non-small-cell lung cancer. Sequenced here: peripheral blood, sampled from a patient treated with radiotherapy plus ipilimumab. The rearranged segments are TRBV5-4 and TRBJ1-2; the D gene is possibly TRBD1, with 6 bases matching. The TCR originated in a human donor with non-small cell lung cancer who had a partial response to radiotherapy plus ipilimumab. Some clones in this sample may be carry-over from other donors' samples. The encoded CDR3 is CASRGSDRLGYGYTF. DNA sequence: TGTGCCAGCAGAGGGAGTGACAGGTTGGGCTATGGCTACACCTTC.